Listed below are T cell receptor beta chains from one sample, sequenced in a study of T cells in Graves' hyperthyroidism and ophthalmopathy. TCRdb re-called the multiplex PCR reads with MiXCR, one entry per CDR3 protein. Among roughly 520,000 distinct CDR3 sequences listed, 24% were seen once. Sequenced sample: blood. These receptors originate from a woman aged 25-40 years with Graves' ophthalmopathy. The CDR3 runs from the conserved cysteine through the conserved F or W. The D gene is left open where the match is weak. Clone size is given for some rows only: seen once, a few or many times, or a class if the clone is expanded.

v_gene	abundance	d_gene	j_gene	CDR3nt	CDR3aa
TRBV14	.	TRBD1	TRBJ1-5	TGTGCCAGCAGCCGGACAGGGGGTCATGGCAATCAGCCCCAGCATTTT	CASSRTGGHGNQPQHF
TRBV13	many	.	TRBJ1-2	TGTGCCAGCAGCGAAAAGGGAATACATGGCTACACCTTC	CASSEKGIHGYTF
TRBV28	.	TRBD2	TRBJ2-2	TGTGCCAGCAGGTCACTAGCGGGGGGTCTCCTCACCGGGGAGCTGTTTTTT	CASRSLAGGLLTGELFF
TRBV3-1	.	.	TRBJ2-5	TGTGCCAGCAGCCAAGCGAGGGCTTCGGAGACCCAGTACTTC	CASSQARASETQYF
TRBV6-1	.	TRBD1	TRBJ1-1	TGTGCCAGCAGCGGGACAGGGCTATTGAACACTGAAGCTTTCTTT	CASSGTGLLNTEAFF
TRBV9	many	TRBD1	TRBJ2-7	TGTGCCAGCAGCGCCCGACAGGGGAGTTACGAGCAGTACTTC	CASSARQGSYEQYF
TRBV12-3/TRBV12-4	many	.	TRBJ1-2	TGTGCCAGCACCATTCTCGGAGCGTTTGGGGGTGGCTACACCTTC	CASTILGAFGGGYTF
TRBV6-1	many	.	TRBJ2-7	TGTGCCAGCAGTGACCGCTTCGAGCAGTACTTC	CASSDRFEQYF
TRBV30	.	TRBD2	TRBJ2-5	TGTGCCTGGAGAGAAACTAGCGGGGTTCAAGAGACCCAGTACTTC	CAWRETSGVQETQYF
TRBV12-3/TRBV12-4	.	.	TRBJ2-7	TGTGCCAGCAGCGATCGGAGGGGAGCGCCTGGCGAGCAGTACTTC	CASSDRRGAPGEQYF
TRBV12-3/TRBV12-4	once	TRBD1	TRBJ2-5	TGTGCCAGCAGGGGGCAACAGGGGAGACGGGAGACCCAGTACTTC	CASRGQQGRRETQYF
TRBV7-3	many	.	TRBJ1-1	TGTGCCAGCAGCGCGTGGGAACGGATCACTGAAGCTTTCTTT	CASSAWERITEAFF
TRBV4-2	few	TRBD2	TRBJ2-2	TGTGCCAGCAGCCTCGGGACTACAACCGGGGAGCTGTTTTTT	CASSLGTTTGELFF
TRBV12-3/TRBV12-4	.	TRBD2	TRBJ2-2	TGTGCCAGCAACCCCGCAGAGACGGGAGGGCTGATCGGGGAGCTGTTTTTT	CASNPAETGGLIGELFF
TRBV12-3/TRBV12-4	many	.	TRBJ2-5	TGTGCCAGCAGCAACCACATGGGCCTGGAGACCCAGTACTTC	CASSNHMGLETQYF
TRBV5-1	many	.	TRBJ1-1	TGCGCCAGCAGCCAGCCGACCAATATGAACACCGAAGCTTTCTTT	CASSQPTNMNTEAFF
TRBV5-1	many	.	TRBJ1-6	TGCGCCAGCAGCTTGGACAGGGTTTCAAATTCACCCCTCCACTTT	CASSLDRVSNSPLHF
TRBV6-2/TRBV6-3	many	.	TRBJ2-6	TGTGCCAGCAGTTACTCGATATATAGGTGGGCGCCTGGGGCCAACGTCCTGACTTTC	CASSYSIYRWAPGANVLTF
TRBV5-1	.	TRBD1	TRBJ2-7	TGCGCCAGCAGCACCGGACAGGGAAAGTTCGAGCAGTACTTC	CASSTGQGKFEQYF
TRBV28	many	TRBD1	TRBJ1-2	TGTGCCAGCAGTTTGACGACCGGGACAGGGGGCTATGGCTACACCTTC	CASSLTTGTGGYGYTF
TRBV5-1	many	.	TRBJ1-5	TGCGCCAGCAGCTTAGATCCCGTCCCTTCGCCCCAGCATTTT	CASSLDPVPSPQHF
TRBV18	few	.	TRBJ1-5	TGTGCCAGCTCACGCAGCGATACCCAGCCCCAGCATTTT	CASSRSDTQPQHF
TRBV3-1	.	TRBD1	TRBJ1-1	TGTGCCAGCAGCCATGTGTTAGACAGGGGGCGTCCGAACACTGAAGCTTTCTTT	CASSHVLDRGRPNTEAFF
TRBV6-4	.	.	TRBJ1-5	TGTGCCAGCAGTGCCTTTGGGACCGCGGGCGTGGTTCAGCCCCAGCATTTT	CASSAFGTAGVVQPQHF
TRBV7-3	.	TRBD1	TRBJ2-5	TGTGCCAGCAGCCAATCTGACAGGGAGGAGACCCAGTACTTC	CASSQSDREETQYF
TRBV20-1	many	.	TRBJ2-4	TGCAGTGCTAGTGCTCCAGGGGCAGGGGATAACATTCAGTACTTC	CSASAPGAGDNIQYF
TRBV6-1	.	.	TRBJ2-2	TGTGCCAGCAGTGTTGAGCCCAACACCGGGGAGCTGTTTTTT	CASSVEPNTGELFF
TRBV24-1	many	.	TRBJ1-1	TGTGCCACCAAACACGGAGATGGGGAAGCTTTCTTT	CATKHGDGEAFF
TRBV6-5	many	.	TRBJ1-1	TGTGCCAGCAGTTCCGGGACAAGAAAGGAAGCTTTCTTT	CASSSGTRKEAFF
TRBV4-3	.	.	TRBJ1-6	TGCGCCAGCAGCCAAGCCTGGTCAAGCTCCTATAATTCACCCCTCCACTTT	CASSQAWSSSYNSPLHF